This T cell receptor (beta chain) was sequenced during a study of CD8 T cells in ankylosing spondylitis. The study, taken as a whole, reports: It appeared that ankylosing spondylitis blood was characterized by a TCR beta motif of several highly homologous variants. Disease-linked clones were found to be CD8+ and relatively rare in peripheral blood. The study looked at matched synovial fluid samples from ankylosing spondylitis patients. Disease-linked clones were reported to be significantly enriched there. Past research had described some motif variants in reactive arthritis synovial fluid and blood.

In its sample, this clonotype was seen a few times. No antigen is known for it. The CDR3 has 16 residues. Germline V gene sequence: CDR1 SGHRS, CDR2 YFSETQ. J was trimmed by 0 bases and V by 0 bases; bases with no gene match: 4. Preparation of TCR beta libraries was done by quantitative 5'-RACE with molecular barcodes. TCRdb re-analysed the 5' RACE reads in MiXCR, keeping a single row per CDR3 protein. The sample includes around 770,000 distinct CDR3 sequences, about 20% seen only once; the top ten take 15% to 20%. This TCR came from a male donor with ankylosing spondylitis. The rearrangement uses TRBV5-1 and TRBJ2-3, with 7 bases identical to TRBD2. Sequencing was performed on blood, either unsorted or a sorted T cell fraction (not recorded which). The CDR3 sequence: CASSLGLATSTDTQYF. The CDR3 nucleotides read TGCGCCAGCAGCTTGGGACTAGCCACGAGCACAGATACGCAGTATTTT.